This TCR beta chain was retrieved from a study of monozygotic twins with inflammatory bowel disease (dated by TCRdb to the late 2010s). Regarding the complete study: The complete study included approximately 30 monozygotic twin pairs: 19 IBD-discordant Danish pairs and nine German pairs, of which four were IBD-concordant and five were IBD-discordant. Each individual had, on average, about 151 000 unique TCRalpha sequences and 181 000 unique TCRbeta sequences available for analysis. The search for disease-associated traits relied mainly on comparing, within discordant pairs, IBD patients with their genetically identical healthy co-twins. Findings and caveats that apply to the study as a whole: Measured by the inverse Simpson index, TCRbeta repertoire diversity was lower in IBD patients than in their healthy co-twins. Compared with healthy twins, IBD patients shared fewer clonotypes with other individuals, and the difference was most pronounced in patients with signs of disease activity. Differing immunosuppressive treatments among patients may have added background noise and inter-individual variability to the repertoires. Repertoire similarity did not differ between concordant and discordant twins, which could be due to limited statistical power. Different T cell subtypes could not be distinguished in the analysis. The results gave no support for a single strong signal or clonotype linked to IBD.

Libraries were built with 5' RACE. Each TCR library was prepared from 3,000 to 4,000 ng of total RNA. For each sample, cDNA synthesis with SMARTScribe reverse transcriptase was split into eight separate reactions. During cDNA synthesis, template switching introduced unique molecular identifiers that contained a 6-nucleotide sample barcode. Amplification of TCRalpha and TCRbeta cDNA involved two nested PCRs of approximately 17 and 9 cycles, and each PCR was followed by bead purification. Before amplification, the cDNA was treated with uracil DNA-glycosylase and purified using the QIAquick PCR purification kit. The second PCR added Illumina TruSeq-compatible adapters along with sample-specific barcodes. TapeStation and Qubit were used to check library quality and concentration, and 5 ng of each library was pooled. Pooled libraries were sequenced on an Illumina HiSeq2500 single-index Rapid Run with 2 x 100 bp reads and custom sequencing primers. As for the authors' bioinformatics: UMI-based consensus assembly with MiGEC version 1.2.6 was used to correct PCR and sequencing errors. MiXCR version 2.1.1 was used to carry out V(D)J alignment, clonotype assembly and CDR3 extraction. Gene usage, clonotype sharing and MAIT/NKT TCR abundance were normalised by analysing the top 1000, 10 000 and 20 000 clonotypes per sample. Diversity was computed as the inverse Simpson index with the vegan R package after downsampling to 27 000 UMIs. Paired Mann-Whitney U tests on discordant twin pairs were used, with Benjamini-Hochberg multiple-testing correction. After TCRdb reprocessed the reads, each CDR3 protein sequence was kept as one row, without DNA. Clone size and V and J calls follow TCRdb, not the original study. The sample table records 140,000 to 150,000 distinct CDR3 sequences. The ten largest account for about 1.2% of the sample.

Note on this clonotype: The antigen this receptor binds is unknown.

A roughly 2.7 ml peripheral blood sample was drawn into PAXgene tubes per donor and stored at -80°C. Without any T cell sorting, total RNA was extracted from whole blood using the PAXgene blood miRNA kit on an automated QIAcube. Peripheral blood from monozygotic twin pairs concordant or discordant for inflammatory bowel disease was subjected to deep TCRalpha and TCRbeta repertoire profiling with unique molecular barcoding. For every twin pair, smoking habits were documented, and each individual was categorised as a current, former or never smoker. The CDR3 spans 18 residues, from the cysteine through the phenylalanine. No DNA sequence is on record. For CDR1 and CDR2, the germline V gene lists MNHNS and SASEGT.

The V and J segments used are TRBV6-1 and TRBJ2-1; there is no DNA to check the TCRdb D call of TRBD2. Specimen: blood. This TCR derives from a human donor with ulcerative colitis or Crohn's disease, or a healthy co-twin of an affected twin (not recorded which). CDR3 region: CASSRGLAGGPFWNEQFF.